This entry is about one T cell receptor beta chain. The specificity of this receptor is unknown. Base qualities are missing; no much larger clone stands one base away. Sequencing of the TRB variable region was done with the immunoSEQ hsTCRB v3.0 assay at survey level resolution. A depth of about 35,000-55,000 T-cell genomes per sample was targeted for TRB sequencing. Pooled TRB libraries were sequenced on an Illumina MiSeq with a v3 150-cycle kit. For the original study's pipeline: Repertoire analysis was performed in R inside a reproducible Nextflow workflow that covered QC, data transformation and analysis. LymphoSeq2, an R package for exploring AIRR-Seq data, was used to implement custom analyses. A handful of samples that yielded fewer than 5000 total TRB sequences were excluded, so that approximately 200 HIV repertoires were analyzed. Among the 170 to 200 HIV repertoires that were kept, almost 60 were collected before ART initiation and roughly 130 were collected after ART initiation. Repertoires were downsampled to 5000 TRB nucleotide sequences, with summary statistics averaged over 100 downsampling iterations. Only TRB sequences with CDR3 regions of at least seven amino acids were retained for analysis. Diversity was measured with a Shannon entropy-derived clonality score and the Gini coefficient. In the repertoire networks, any two of the top 5000 CDR3 amino acid sequences were connected whenever the two sequences differed by an edit distance of one. GLIPH2 predicted antigen specificity groups and MHC restriction for TRB CDR3 amino acid sequences. CDR3 amino acid sequences were matched against VDJdb and McPAS-TCR to flag known CMV, EBV, HIV or tissue antigen associations. Pre-ART, post-ART and control groups were compared with Wilcoxon signed-rank tests and Holm-Bonferroni correction. The immuneACCESS repertoire file appears here via TCRdb, limited to in-frame rearrangements. These files lack a portion of the clones; in checked studies, under half of the deficit traces to unresolved V genes, and the cause of the others is not known. V, J and clone size reflect that table, while D and trimming were determined from the DNA. This sample gives fewer than 35,000 clones in total; roughly 85% of them show up just once. The ten largest clones add up to 7.9% of the sample.

This sample is part of a study of long-term antiretroviral therapy in people with HIV (dated by TCRdb to 2021 to 2024). About the study as a whole: The earliest samples were collected roughly a decade before the 2015 WHO recommendation for immediate ART, at a time when ART was usually postponed until CD4 counts fell. A retrospective serial study tested whether changes in peripheral blood TRB repertoire composition and diversity were associated with ART initiation and durable HIV suppression. From fewer than 35 adults with confirmed HIV infection, the cohort provided approximately 190 cryopreserved PBMC samples, gathered serially across a mean of approximately six years (range 1-12). Among the 25 to 30 participants with HIV, around ten were female. No cross-contamination during QIAcube processing was shown when test extractions of a monoclonal T-cell line were performed alongside about 30 polyclonal samples.

As encoded in the germline V gene, CDR1 is SGDLS while CDR2 is YYNGEE. There are 15 amino acids in the CDR3, from cysteine to phenylalanine inclusive. The CDR3 DNA has 45 bases and is translated from base 1. Trimming costs V 0 bases and J 5 bases, and their ends lie 11 bases apart. What the work shows at the level of the full study, not this receptor alone: Since PBMC availability was limited, sequencing covered only the TCR beta chain, with no alpha chain pairing. Because pre-ART samples had limited cell numbers, profiling was done on unsorted PBMC rather than on sorted CD4+ and CD8+ T cells. No data were available on ART adherence, viral resistance or therapy changes, limiting inferences about post-ART repertoire changes. The samples span the years 2004 to 2017, and the ART regimens used may be less effective than current regimens. Compared with controls, HIV repertoires had narrower CDR3 length ranges, and the network structure pointed to an antigen-experienced repertoire that shifted only slightly toward naive after ART. Expanded TRB clones identified before ART initiation dominated the repertoire at all time points, although this dominance fluctuated and declined in many PLHIV after ART. ART initiation was associated with a significant increase in TRB diversity, but diversity stayed significantly below transplant donor controls even after long-term ART.

Inclusion was restricted to participants for whom at least one PBMC sample before ART initiation and at least two post-ART samples were available. All participants with HIV were treated in the United States of America. Before DNA extraction, cryopreserved samples of 1-10 million PBMC were thawed and washed. At the time of the earliest PBMC sample, participants with HIV were aged between roughly 20 and 55 years. Per participant, PBMC samples came from 1-4 timepoints prior to ART initiation and 2-8 timepoints following ART initiation, for a median of 7 samples. For every participant, serial HIV viral load, CD4+ T-cell count, ART history and demographic data were obtained. Genomic DNA was extracted from unsorted PBMC with a Qiagen kit on a QIAcube, with processing performed in batches of 12 samples.

The sequence was collected from a man aged 18 to 29 with HIV. The sample was unsorted PBMCs, taken 0.4 years before starting antiretroviral therapy. The V gene is TRBV9 and the J gene is TRBJ2-2; possibly the D gene is TRBD2, per 6 matching bases. At the DNA level, the sequence is TGTGCCAGCAGCGTAGACGGGAGTAGTACCGGGGAGCTGTTTTTT. This gives the protein CASSVDGSSTGELFF.